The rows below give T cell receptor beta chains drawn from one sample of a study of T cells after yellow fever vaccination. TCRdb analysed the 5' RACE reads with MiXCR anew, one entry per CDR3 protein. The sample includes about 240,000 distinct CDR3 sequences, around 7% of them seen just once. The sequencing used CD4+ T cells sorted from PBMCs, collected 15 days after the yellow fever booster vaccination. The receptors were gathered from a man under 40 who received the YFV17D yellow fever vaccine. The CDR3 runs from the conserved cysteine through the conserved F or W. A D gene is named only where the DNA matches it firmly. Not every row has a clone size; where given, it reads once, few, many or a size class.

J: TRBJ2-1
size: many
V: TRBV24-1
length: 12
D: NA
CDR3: CATSDYRSEQFF
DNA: TGTGCCACCAGTGATTACCGCTCCGAGCAGTTCTTC

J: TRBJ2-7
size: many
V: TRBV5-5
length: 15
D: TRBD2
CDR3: CASSGPLAGFYEQYF
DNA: TGTGCCAGCAGCGGACCACTAGCGGGGTTCTACGAGCAGTACTTC

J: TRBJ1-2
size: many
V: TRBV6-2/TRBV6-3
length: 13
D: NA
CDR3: CASSYALGYGYTF
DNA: TGTGCCAGCAGTTATGCCCTAGGCTATGGCTACACCTTC

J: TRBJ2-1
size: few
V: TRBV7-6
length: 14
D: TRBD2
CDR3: CASSPGARSGRQFF
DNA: TGTGCCAGCTCCCCGGGGGCCCGTAGCGGGAGGCAGTTCTTC

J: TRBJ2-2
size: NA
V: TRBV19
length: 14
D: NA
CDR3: CASSIYGAGGELFF
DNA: TGTGCCAGTAGTATCTATGGGGCGGGCGGGGAGCTGTTTTTT

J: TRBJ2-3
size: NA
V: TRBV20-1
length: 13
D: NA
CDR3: CSAAPGPQDTQYF
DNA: TGCAGTGCTGCACCGGGACCTCAGGATACGCAGTATTTT

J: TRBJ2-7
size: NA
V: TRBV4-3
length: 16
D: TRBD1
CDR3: CASSRLHGTGNYEQYF
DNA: TGCGCCAGCAGCCGTCTCCACGGGACAGGGAACTACGAGCAGTACTTC

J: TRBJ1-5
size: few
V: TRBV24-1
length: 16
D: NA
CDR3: CATSGSGGGSNQPQHF
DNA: TGTGCCACCAGTGGGTCCGGGGGAGGTAGCAATCAGCCCCAGCATTTT

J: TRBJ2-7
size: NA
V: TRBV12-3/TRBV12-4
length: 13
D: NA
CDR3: CASSLGQRYEQYF
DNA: TGTGCCAGCAGTTTAGGTCAGCGCTACGAGCAGTACTTC

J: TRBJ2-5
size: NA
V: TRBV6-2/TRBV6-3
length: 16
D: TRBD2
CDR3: CASSYGLAANQETQYF
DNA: TGTGCCAGCAGTTACGGGCTAGCGGCGAATCAAGAGACCCAGTACTTC

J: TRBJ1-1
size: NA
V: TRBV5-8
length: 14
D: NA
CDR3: CASSSLGVNTEAFF
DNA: TGTGCCAGCAGCTCCCTGGGGGTGAACACTGAAGCTTTCTTT

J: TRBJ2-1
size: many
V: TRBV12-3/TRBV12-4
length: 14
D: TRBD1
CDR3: CASSPTTGGREQFF
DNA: TGTGCCAGCAGCCCAACTACAGGGGGCCGTGAGCAGTTCTTC

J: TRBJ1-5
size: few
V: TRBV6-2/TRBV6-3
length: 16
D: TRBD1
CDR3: CASSYRTGGSNQPQHF
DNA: TGTGCCAGCAGTTATAGGACAGGGGGAAGCAATCAGCCCCAGCATTTT

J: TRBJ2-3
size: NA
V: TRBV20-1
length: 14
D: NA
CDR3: CIASRAPGTDTQYF
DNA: TGCATTGCTAGCCGGGCTCCAGGCACAGATACGCAGTATTTT

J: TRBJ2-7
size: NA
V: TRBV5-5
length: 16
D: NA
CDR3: CASSLAIGGKTYEQYF
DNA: TGTGCCAGCAGCTTGGCCATCGGGGGCAAGACCTACGAGCAGTACTTC

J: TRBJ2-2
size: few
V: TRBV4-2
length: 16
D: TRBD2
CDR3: CASSQEAGGLTGELFF
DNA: TGTGCCAGCAGCCAAGAAGCGGGAGGCCTCACCGGGGAGCTGTTTTTT

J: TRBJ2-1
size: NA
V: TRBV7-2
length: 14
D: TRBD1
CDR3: CASSSQDRVGEQFF
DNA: TGTGCCAGCAGCTCTCAAGACAGGGTTGGTGAGCAGTTCTTC

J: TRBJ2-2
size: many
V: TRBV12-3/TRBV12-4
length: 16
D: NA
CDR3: CASSLSGTANTGELFF
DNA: TGTGCCAGCAGTTTATCCGGCACCGCGAACACCGGGGAGCTGTTTTTT

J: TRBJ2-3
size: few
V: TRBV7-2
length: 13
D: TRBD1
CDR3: CASRPGTGYTQYF
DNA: TGTGCCAGCAGACCGGGGACAGGCTATACGCAGTATTTT

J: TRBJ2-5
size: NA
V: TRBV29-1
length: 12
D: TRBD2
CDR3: CSVLAGGETQYF
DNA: TGCAGCGTTCTAGCGGGGGGGGAGACCCAGTACTTC

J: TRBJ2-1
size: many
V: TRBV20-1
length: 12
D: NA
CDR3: CSARVSYNEQFF
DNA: TGCAGTGCTAGAGTGAGCTACAATGAGCAGTTCTTC

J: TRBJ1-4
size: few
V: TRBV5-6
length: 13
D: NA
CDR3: CASSLVSSEKLFF
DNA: TGTGCCAGCAGCTTAGTATCCAGTGAAAAACTGTTTTTT

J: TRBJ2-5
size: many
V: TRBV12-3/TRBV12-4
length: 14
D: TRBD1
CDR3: CASRPNRGRGTQYF
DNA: TGTGCCAGCAGGCCAAACAGGGGGCGTGGGACCCAGTACTTC

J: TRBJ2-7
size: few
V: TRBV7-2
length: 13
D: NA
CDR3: CASSQSYTDEQYF
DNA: TGTGCCAGCAGCCAAAGCTATACGGACGAGCAGTACTTC

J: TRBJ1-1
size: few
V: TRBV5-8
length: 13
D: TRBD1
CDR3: CASSFYRGSEAFF
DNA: TGTGCCAGCAGCTTTTACAGGGGATCGGAAGCTTTCTTT

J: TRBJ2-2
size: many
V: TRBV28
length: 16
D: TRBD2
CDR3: CASSLFAGGPDGELFF
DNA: TGTGCCAGCAGTTTATTCGCGGGAGGGCCGGACGGGGAGCTGTTTTTT

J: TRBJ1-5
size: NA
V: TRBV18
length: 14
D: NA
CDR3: CASSPTLDDQPQHF
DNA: TGTGCCAGCTCACCAACATTAGACGATCAGCCCCAGCATTTT

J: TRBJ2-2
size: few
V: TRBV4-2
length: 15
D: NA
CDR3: CASSQEAQSTGELFF
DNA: TGTGCCAGCAGCCAAGAGGCGCAGAGCACCGGGGAGCTGTTTTTT

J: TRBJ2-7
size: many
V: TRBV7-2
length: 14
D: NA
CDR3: CASSLAQGSGEGYF
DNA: TGTGCCAGCAGCTTAGCACAGGGGAGCGGGGAAGGGTACTTC

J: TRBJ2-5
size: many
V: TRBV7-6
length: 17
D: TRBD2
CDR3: CASSLLRLAGAGETQYF
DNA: TGTGCCAGCAGCTTACTCCGCTTAGCGGGAGCAGGAGAGACCCAGTACTTC

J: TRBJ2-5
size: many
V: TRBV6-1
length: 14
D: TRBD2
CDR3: CASEGLAGAETQYF
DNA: TGTGCCAGCGAGGGACTAGCGGGAGCTGAGACCCAGTACTTC

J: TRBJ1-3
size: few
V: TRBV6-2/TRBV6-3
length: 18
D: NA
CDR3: CASSYISGRALSGNTIYF
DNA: TGTGCCAGCAGTTACATCTCCGGGAGGGCGCTCTCTGGAAACACCATATATTTT

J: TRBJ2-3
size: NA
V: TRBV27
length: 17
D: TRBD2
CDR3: CASSRKGLAGAVDTRYF
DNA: TGTGCCAGCAGCCGGAAGGGACTAGCGGGAGCGGTGGATACGCGGTATTTT

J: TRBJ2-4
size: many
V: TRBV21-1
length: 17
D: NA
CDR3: CASSSTVQGSTKNIQYF
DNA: TGTGCCAGCAGCTCCACCGTACAGGGTTCTACCAAAAACATTCAGTACTTC

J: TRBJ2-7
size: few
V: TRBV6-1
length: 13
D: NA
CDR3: CASSATRTYEQYF
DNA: TGTGCCAGCAGTGCAACACGGACCTACGAGCAGTACTTC

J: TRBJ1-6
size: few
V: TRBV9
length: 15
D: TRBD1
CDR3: CASSVGQGAFSPLHF
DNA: TGTGCCAGCAGCGTAGGACAGGGGGCTTTTTCACCCCTCCACTTT

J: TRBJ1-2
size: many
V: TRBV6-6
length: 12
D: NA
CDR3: CASSNRPYGYTF
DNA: TGTGCCAGCAGTAACAGGCCCTATGGCTACACCTTC

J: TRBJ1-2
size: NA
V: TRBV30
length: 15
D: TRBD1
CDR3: CAWSVRGQGLGGYTF
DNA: TGTGCCTGGAGTGTCCGCGGACAGGGGTTAGGGGGCTACACCTTC

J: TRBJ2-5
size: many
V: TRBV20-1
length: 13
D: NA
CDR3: CSARRVTEGTQYF
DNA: TGCAGTGCTAGAAGGGTCACCGAGGGGACCCAGTACTTC

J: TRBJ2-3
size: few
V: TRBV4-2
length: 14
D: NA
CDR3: CASSQVSGQDTQYF
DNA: TGTGCCAGCAGCCAAGTTAGCGGCCAAGATACGCAGTATTTT

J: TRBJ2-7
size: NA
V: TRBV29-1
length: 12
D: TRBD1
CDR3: CSVDRGPYEQYF
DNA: TGCAGCGTAGACAGGGGACCATACGAGCAGTACTTC

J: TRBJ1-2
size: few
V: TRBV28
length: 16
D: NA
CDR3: CASSALEGTIRNGYTF
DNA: TGTGCCAGCAGTGCCCTAGAGGGCACCATACGAAATGGCTACACCTTC